What follows are 2 T cell receptor beta chains derived from one specimen sequenced in a study of Ad26.COV2.S vaccination and SARS-CoV-2 variants. Treatment noted: roughly 20 received Ad26.COV2.S at low or high dose, single or two shots; 5 received placebo; per-sample allocation not given. It was on day 63 after the first vaccine or placebo injection that samples were taken. Method: immunoSEQ multiplex PCR; TCRdb's copy keeps in-frame clones and lacks some. The table shows fewer than 500,000 clones, with 80% to 95% occurring only once. The specimen comprised peripheral blood, sampled in a trial of Ad26.COV2.S vaccine versus placebo. The receptors shown here come from a person aged 18-60 years who received the Ad26.COV2.S COVID-19 vaccine or a placebo.

This chain links TRBV7-9 with TRBJ2-7, with TRBD1 identical over 10 bases. V shed 5 bases, J shed 3 bases, and the junction held 7 bases outside the gene matches. Germline CDR1 and CDR2: SEHNR and FQNEAQ (reference sequence). The CDR3 runs to 15 residues. DNA for the CDR3: TGTGCCAGCAGCCCAACGGGACAGGGGAACTACGAGCAGTACTTC. Protein: CASSPTGQGNYEQYF. Full variable domain (remainder filled in from reference TRBV7-9 and TRBJ2-7): DTGVSQNPRHKITKRGQNVTFRCDPISEHNRLYWYRQTLGQGPEFLTYFQNEAQLEKSRLLSDRFSAERPKGSFSTLEIQRTEQGDSAMYLCASSPTGQGNYEQYFGPGTRLTVT.

V and J are TRBV4-1 and TRBJ2-3, with 8 bases aligning to TRBD1. The CDR3 has 18 amino acids. From germline, CDR1 is MGHRA and CDR2 YSYEKL. Trimming took 4 bases from V and 5 from J; bases not matched to a gene: 17. The CDR3 coding sequence is TGCGCCAGCAGCCTAATCCGCACCGGGACAGGCCTCGGAGATACGCAGTATTTT. It encodes CASSLIRTGTGLGDTQYF.